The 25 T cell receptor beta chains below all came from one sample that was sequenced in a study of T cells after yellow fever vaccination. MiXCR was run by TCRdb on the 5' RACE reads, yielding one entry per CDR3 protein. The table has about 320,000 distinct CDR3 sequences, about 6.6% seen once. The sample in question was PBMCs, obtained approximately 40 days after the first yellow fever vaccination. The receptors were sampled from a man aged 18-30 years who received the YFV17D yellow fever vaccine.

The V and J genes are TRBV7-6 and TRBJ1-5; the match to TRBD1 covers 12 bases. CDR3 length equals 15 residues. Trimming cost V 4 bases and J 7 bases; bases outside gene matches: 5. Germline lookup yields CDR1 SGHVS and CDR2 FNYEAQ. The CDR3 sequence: CASSSGTGGGQPQHF. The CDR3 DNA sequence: TGTGCCAGCAGCTCCGGGACAGGGGGCGGGCAGCCCCAGCATTTT.

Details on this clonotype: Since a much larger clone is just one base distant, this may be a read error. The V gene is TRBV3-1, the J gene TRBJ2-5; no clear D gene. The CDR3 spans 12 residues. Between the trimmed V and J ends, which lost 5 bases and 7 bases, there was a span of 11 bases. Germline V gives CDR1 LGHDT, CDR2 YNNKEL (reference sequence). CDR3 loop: CASSIRVGTQYF. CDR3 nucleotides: TGTGCCAGCAGCATTCGTGTCGGGACCCAGTACTTC.

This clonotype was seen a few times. CDR3 coding DNA: TGTGCCAGCAGTTTAGAGTCCGGACGGCGCACCGGGGAGCTGTTTTTT. Its protein product is CASSLESGRRTGELFF. This rearrangement joins TRBV12-3 or TRBV12-4 to TRBJ2-2; D uncertain. Deletions cut 1 base from V and 4 bases from J, with 13 bases between. This CDR3 contains 16 residues.

The CDR3 loop reads CASSSFGVEQFF. The CDR3 DNA reads TGTGCCAGCAGCTCATTTGGGGTTGAGCAGTTCTTC. This chain uses TRBV7-2 with TRBJ2-1; no clear D gene. The CDR3 runs 12 residues. Germline V lookup: CDR1 SGHTA, CDR2 FQGNSA. With 4 bases removed from V and 9 bases from J, the gap between germline ends came to 10 bases. Full variable domain (remainder filled in from reference TRBV7-2 and TRBJ2-1): GAGVSQSPSNKVTEKGKDVELRCDPISGHTALYWYRQSLGQGLEFLIYFQGNSAPDKSGLPSDRFSAERTGGSVSTLTIQRTQQEDSAVYLCASSSFGVEQFFGPGTRLTVL.

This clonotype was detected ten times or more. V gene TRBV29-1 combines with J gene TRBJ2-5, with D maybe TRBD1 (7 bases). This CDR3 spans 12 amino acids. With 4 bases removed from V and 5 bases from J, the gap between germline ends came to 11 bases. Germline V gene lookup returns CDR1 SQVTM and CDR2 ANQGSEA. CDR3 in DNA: TGCAGCGTTGGCCCAGGGGGGGAGACCCAGTACTTC. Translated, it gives CSVGPGGETQYF.

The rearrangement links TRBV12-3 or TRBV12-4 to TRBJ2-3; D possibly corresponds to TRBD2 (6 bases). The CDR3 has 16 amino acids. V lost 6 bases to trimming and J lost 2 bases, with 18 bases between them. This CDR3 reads CASSPAPSDPTDTQYF. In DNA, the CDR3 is TGTGCCAGCAGCCCCGCCCCTAGCGACCCCACAGATACGCAGTATTTT.

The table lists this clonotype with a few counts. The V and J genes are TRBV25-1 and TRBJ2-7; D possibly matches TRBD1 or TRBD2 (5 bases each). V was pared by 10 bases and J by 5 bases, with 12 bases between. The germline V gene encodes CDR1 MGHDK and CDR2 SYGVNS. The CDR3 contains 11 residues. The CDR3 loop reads CATDLGDEQYF. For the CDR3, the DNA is TGTGCCACTGACCTGGGGGACGAGCAGTACTTC.

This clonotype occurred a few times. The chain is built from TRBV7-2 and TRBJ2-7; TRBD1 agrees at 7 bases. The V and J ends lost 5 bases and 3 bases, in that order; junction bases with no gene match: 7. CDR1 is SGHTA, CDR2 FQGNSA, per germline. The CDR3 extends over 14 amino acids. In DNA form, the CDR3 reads TGTGCCAGCAGCCCCTTTGACAGGGTCTACGAGCAGTACTTC. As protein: CASSPFDRVYEQYF.

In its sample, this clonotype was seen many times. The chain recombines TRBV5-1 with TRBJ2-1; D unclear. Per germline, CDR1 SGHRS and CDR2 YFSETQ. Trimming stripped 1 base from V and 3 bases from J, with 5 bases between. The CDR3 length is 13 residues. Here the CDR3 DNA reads TGCGCCAGCAGCTTGACGAGCTACAATGAGCAGTTCTTC. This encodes CASSLTSYNEQFF.

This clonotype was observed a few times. Written as DNA, the CDR3 is TGTGCCATCAGTGACGGGGATTACGGCACTGAAGCTTTCTTT. Residues: CAISDGDYGTEAFF. The gene calls are TRBV10-3 and TRBJ1-1; D is unresolved. The CDR3 is 14 residues long. Germline V gene sequence: CDR1 ENHRY, CDR2 SYGVKD. The V gene lost 3 bases and the J gene lost 4 bases, with 12 bases spanning the gap.

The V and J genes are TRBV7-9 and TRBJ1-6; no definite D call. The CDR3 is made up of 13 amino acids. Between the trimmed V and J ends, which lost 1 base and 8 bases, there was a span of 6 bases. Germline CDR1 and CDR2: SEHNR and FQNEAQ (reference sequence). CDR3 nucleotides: TGTGCCAGCAGCTTAGGCGGGGATTCACCCCTCCACTTT. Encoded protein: CASSLGGDSPLHF. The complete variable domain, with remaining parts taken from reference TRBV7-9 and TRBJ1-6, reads DTGVSQNPRHKITKRGQNVTFRCDPISEHNRLYWYRQTLGQGPEFLTYFQNEAQLEKSRLLSDRFSAERPKGSFSTLEIQRTEQGDSAMYLCASSLGGDSPLHFGNGTRLTVT.

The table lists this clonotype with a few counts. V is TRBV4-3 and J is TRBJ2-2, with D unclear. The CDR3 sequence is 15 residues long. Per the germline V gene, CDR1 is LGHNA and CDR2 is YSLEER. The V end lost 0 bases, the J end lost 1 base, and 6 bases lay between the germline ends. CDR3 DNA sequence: TGCGCCAGCAGCCAAGATTTGGGGAACACCGGGGAGCTGTTTTTT. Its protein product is CASSQDLGNTGELFF.

The CDR3 loop reads CASSLRTGQERSPLHF. CDR3 coding DNA: TGTGCCAGCAGCCTTCGGACAGGTCAGGAACGTTCACCCCTCCACTTT. The gene calls are TRBV7-9 and TRBJ1-6; 7 bases fit TRBD1. Germline CDR1 SEHNR, CDR2 FQNEAQ (reference sequence). The CDR3 is made up of 16 amino acids. J lost 9 bases, V lost 5 bases, and 13 bases had no gene match.

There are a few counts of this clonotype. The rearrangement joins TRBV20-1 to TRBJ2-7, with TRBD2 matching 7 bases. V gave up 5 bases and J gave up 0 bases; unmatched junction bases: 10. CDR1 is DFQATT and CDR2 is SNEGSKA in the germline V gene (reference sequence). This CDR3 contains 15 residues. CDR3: CSAPSLAESSYEQYF. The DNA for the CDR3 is TGCAGTGCTCCCTCCCTAGCGGAAAGCTCCTACGAGCAGTACTTC.

CDR3 residues: CASSQQGYEQYV. The CDR3 bases are TGTGCCAGCAGTCAACAGGGGTACGAGCAGTACGTC. The V call is TRBV28, the J call TRBJ2-7; TRBD1 aligns across 7 bases. The CDR3 consists of 12 residues. V dropped 5 bases and J dropped 4; count of bases not matched to a gene: 2. Looked up from germline, CDR1 is MDHEN and CDR2 is SYDVKM.

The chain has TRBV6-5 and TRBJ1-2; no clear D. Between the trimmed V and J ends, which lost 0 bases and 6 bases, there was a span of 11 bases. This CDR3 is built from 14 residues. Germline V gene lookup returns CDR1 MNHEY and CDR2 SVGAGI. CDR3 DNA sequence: TGTGCCAGCAGTTACTCGAGGGATGGTGATGGCTACACCTTC. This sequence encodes CASSYSRDGDGYTF.

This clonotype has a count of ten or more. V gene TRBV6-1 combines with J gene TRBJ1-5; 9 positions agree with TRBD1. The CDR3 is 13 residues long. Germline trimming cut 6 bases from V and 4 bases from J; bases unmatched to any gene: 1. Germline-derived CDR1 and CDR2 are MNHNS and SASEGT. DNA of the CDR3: TGTGCCAGCAGGGACAGGGGAAATCAGCCCCAGCATTTT. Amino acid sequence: CASRDRGNQPQHF.

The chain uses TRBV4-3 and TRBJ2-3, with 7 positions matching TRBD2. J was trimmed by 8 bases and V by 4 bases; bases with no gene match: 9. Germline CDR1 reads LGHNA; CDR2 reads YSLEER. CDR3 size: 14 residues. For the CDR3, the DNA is TGCGCCAGCAGCCCCCAGGATGGGGGGGGTACGCAGTATTTT. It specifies CASSPQDGGGTQYF.

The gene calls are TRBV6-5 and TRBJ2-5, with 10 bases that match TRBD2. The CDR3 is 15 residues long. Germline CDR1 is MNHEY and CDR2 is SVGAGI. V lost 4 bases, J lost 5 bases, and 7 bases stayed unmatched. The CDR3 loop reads CASSFPAGGRETQYF. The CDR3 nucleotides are TGTGCCAGCAGTTTCCCAGCGGGGGGGCGGGAGACCCAGTACTTC.

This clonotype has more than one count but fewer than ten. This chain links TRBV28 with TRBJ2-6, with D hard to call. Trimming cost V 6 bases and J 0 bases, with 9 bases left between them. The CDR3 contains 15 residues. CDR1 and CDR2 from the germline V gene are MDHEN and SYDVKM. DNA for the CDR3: TGTGCCAGCAGCTTAGACGACTCTGGGGCCAACGTCCTGACTTTC. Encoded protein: CASSLDDSGANVLTF.

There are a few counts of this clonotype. The CDR3 DNA follows: TGTGCCAGCAGCCATGCGGGCGGGTCCGGGGAGCTGTTTTTT. This translates into CASSHAGGSGELFF. This chain connects TRBV3-1 to TRBJ2-2, with D tentatively TRBD2 (5 bases). Germline V gene lookup returns CDR1 LGHDT and CDR2 YNNKEL (reference sequence). The CDR3 extends over 14 amino acids. Trimming shortened V by 3 bases and J by 6 bases, and 11 bases separated the two germline ends. The full variable domain, with the rest looked up from reference TRBV3-1 and TRBJ2-2, is DTAVSQTPKYLVTQMGNDKSIKCEQNLGHDTMYWYKQDSKKFLKIMFSYNNKELIINETVPNRFSPKSPDKAHLNLHINSLELGDSAVYFCASSHAGGSGELFFGEGSRLTVL.

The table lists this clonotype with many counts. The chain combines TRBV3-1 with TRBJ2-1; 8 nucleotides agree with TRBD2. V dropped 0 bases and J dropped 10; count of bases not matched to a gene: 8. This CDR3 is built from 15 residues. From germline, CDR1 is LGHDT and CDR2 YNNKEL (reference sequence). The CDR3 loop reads CASSQDAGGAPEQFF. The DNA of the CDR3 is TGTGCCAGCAGCCAAGATGCCGGGGGGGCCCCCGAGCAGTTCTTC.

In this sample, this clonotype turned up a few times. CDR3 in DNA: TGTGCCAGCAGTTTGGCCGGGACTAGCGGTACCGGGGAGCTGTTTTTT. This gives the protein CASSLAGTSGTGELFF. V gene TRBV28 combines with J gene TRBJ2-2, with TRBD2 matching over 11 bases. Germline V gene sequence: CDR1 MDHEN, CDR2 SYDVKM. The CDR3 runs 16 residues. Germline trimming cut 3 bases from V and 5 bases from J; bases unmatched to any gene: 5.

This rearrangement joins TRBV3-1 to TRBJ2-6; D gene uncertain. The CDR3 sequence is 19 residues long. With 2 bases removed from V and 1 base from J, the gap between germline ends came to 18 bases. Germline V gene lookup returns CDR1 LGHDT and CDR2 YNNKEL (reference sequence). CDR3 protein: CASSQIGTALQSGANVLTF. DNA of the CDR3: TGTGCCAGCAGCCAAATAGGAACAGCTTTACAATCTGGGGCCAACGTCCTGACTTTC.

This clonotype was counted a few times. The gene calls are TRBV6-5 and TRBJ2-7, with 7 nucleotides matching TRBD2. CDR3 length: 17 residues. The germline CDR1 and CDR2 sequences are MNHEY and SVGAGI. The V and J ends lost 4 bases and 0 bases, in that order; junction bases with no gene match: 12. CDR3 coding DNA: TGTGCCAGCAGTTTCGGGTGGGGGGGGAAGACCTCCTACGAGCAGTACTTC. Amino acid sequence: CASSFGWGGKTSYEQYF.